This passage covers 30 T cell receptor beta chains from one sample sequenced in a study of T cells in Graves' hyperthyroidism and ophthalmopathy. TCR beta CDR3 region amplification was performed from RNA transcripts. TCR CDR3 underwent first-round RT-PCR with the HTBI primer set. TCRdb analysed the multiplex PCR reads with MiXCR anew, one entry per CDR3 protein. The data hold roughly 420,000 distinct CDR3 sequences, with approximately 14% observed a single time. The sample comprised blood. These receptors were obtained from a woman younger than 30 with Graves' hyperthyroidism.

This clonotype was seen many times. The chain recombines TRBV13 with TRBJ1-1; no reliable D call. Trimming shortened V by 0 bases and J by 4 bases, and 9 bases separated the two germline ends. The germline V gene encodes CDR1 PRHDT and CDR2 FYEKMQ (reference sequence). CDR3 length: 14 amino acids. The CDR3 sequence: CASSLGVRVTEAFF. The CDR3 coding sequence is TGTGCCAGCAGCTTAGGTGTTAGGGTCACTGAAGCTTTCTTT.

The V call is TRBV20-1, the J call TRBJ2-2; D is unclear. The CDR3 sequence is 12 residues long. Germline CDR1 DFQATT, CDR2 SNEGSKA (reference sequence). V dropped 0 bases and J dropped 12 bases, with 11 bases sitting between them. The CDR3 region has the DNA TGCAGTGCTAGAGATCAAGGCGACAAGCTGTTTTTT. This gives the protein CSARDQGDKLFF.

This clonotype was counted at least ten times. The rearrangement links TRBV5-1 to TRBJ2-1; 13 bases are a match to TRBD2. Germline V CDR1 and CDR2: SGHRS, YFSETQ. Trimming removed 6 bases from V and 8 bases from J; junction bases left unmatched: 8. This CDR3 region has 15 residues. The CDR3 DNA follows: TGCGCCAGCACCTTACTAGCGGGAGGGCCAGATGAGCAGTTCTTC. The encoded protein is CASTLLAGGPDEQFF.

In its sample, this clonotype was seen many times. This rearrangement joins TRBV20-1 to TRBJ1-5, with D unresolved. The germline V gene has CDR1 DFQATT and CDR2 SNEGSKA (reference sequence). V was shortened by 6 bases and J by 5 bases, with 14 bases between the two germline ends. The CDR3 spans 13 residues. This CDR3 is CSAGGKVDQPQHF. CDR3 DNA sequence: TGCAGTGCCGGTGGGAAGGTCGATCAGCCCCAGCATTTT.

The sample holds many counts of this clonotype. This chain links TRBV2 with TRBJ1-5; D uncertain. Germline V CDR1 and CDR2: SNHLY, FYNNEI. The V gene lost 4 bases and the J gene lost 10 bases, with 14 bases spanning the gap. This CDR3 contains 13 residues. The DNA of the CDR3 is TGTGCCAGCAGTGCGGTGGGCCGCGGCCCCCAGCATTTT. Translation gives CASSAVGRGPQHF.

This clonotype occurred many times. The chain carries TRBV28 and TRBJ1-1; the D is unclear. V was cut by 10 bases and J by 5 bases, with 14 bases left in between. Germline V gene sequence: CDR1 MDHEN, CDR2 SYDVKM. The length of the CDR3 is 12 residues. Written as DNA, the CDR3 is TGTGCCATTTCGCCGCTTTCGACTGAAGCTTTCTTT. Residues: CAISPLSTEAFF.

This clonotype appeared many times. The CDR3 DNA reads as TGTGCCAGCAGCCCCGACAGGCTGAGCTCCTATAATTCACCCCTCCACTTT. Protein sequence: CASSPDRLSSYNSPLHF. The V call is TRBV11-2, the J call TRBJ1-6; TRBD1 might be the D (6 bases). CDR3 length equals 17 residues. Trimming took off 5 bases at V and 0 bases at J, with 14 bases between the two ends. Looked up from germline, CDR1 is SGHAT and CDR2 is FQNNGV.

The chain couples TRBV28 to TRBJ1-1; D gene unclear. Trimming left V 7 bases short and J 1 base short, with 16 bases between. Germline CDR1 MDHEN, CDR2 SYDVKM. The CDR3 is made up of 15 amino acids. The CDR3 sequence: CASKSPERRNTEAFF. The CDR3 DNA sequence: TGTGCCAGCAAATCGCCGGAGCGAAGGAACACTGAAGCTTTCTTT.

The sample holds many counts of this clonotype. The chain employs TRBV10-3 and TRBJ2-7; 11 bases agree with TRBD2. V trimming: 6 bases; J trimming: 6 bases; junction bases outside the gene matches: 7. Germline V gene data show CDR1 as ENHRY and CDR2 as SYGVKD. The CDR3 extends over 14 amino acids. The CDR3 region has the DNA TGTGCCATCAGATACGATCTAGCGGGAGGCGAGCAGTACTTC. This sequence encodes CAIRYDLAGGEQYF.

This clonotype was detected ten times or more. DNA for the CDR3: TGTGCCAGCAGTTTATGGCTCGACAACTACAATGAGCAGTTCTTC. Protein sequence: CASSLWLDNYNEQFF. The gene calls are TRBV12-3 or TRBV12-4 and TRBJ2-1; D ambiguous. The CDR3 is 15 residues long. The V and J ends lost 2 bases and 3 bases respectively, with 11 bases between them.

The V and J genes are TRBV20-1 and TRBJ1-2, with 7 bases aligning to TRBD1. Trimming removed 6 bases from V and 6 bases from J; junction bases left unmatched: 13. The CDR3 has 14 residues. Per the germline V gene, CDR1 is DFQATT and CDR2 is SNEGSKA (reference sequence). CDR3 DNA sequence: TGCAGTGCCTGGCAGGGGGGAAGGTTAGATGGCTACACCTTC. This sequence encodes CSAWQGGRLDGYTF.

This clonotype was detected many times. Here the CDR3 DNA reads TGTGCCAGCAGCTCGACTAGCGCGGTCGCAGATACGCAGTATTTT. Encoded protein: CASSSTSAVADTQYF. The rearrangement joins TRBV7-9 to TRBJ2-3; 8 bases fit TRBD2. V was clipped by 4 bases and J by 4 bases; unmatched bases: 7. The CDR3 spans 15 residues. In germline, CDR1 is SEHNR, CDR2 FQNEAQ (reference sequence). The entire variable domain, with the rest obtained from reference TRBV7-9 and TRBJ2-3, is as follows: DTGVSQNPRHKITKRGQNVTFRCDPISEHNRLYWYRQTLGQGPEFLTYFQNEAQLEKSRLLSDRFSAERPKGSFSTLEIQRTEQGDSAMYLCASSSTSAVADTQYFGPGTRLTVL.

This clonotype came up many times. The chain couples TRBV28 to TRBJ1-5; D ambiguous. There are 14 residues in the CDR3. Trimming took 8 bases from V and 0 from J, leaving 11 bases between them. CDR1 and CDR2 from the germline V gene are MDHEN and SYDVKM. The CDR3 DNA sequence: TGTGCCAGCTTGCCCAACCCTAGCAATCAGCCCCAGCATTTT. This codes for CASLPNPSNQPQHF.

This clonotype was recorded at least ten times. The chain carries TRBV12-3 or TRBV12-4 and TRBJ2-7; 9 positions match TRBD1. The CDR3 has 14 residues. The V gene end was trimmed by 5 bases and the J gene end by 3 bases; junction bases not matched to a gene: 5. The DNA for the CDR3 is TGTGCCAGCAGTCCCACGGGACAGGGCTACGAGCAGTACTTC. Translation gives CASSPTGQGYEQYF.

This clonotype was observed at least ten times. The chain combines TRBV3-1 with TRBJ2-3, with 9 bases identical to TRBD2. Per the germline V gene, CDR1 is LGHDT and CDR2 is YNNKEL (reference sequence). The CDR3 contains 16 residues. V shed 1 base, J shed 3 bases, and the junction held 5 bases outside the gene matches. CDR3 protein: CASSQGAGGGTDTQYF. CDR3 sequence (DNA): TGTGCCAGCAGCCAAGGGGCGGGAGGGGGTACAGATACGCAGTATTTT.

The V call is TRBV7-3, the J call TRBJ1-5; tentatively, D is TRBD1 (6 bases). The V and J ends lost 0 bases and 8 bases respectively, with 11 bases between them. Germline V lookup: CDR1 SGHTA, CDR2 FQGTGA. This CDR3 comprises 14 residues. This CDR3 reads CASSLTGGAEPQHF. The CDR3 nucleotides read TGTGCCAGCAGCTTAACGGGGGGCGCGGAGCCCCAGCATTTT.

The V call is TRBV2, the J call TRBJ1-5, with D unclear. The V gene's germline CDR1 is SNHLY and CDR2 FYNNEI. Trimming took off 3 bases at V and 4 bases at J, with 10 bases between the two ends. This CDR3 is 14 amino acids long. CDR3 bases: TGTGCCAGCAGTGACAAGGTGGAGAATCAGCCCCAGCATTTT. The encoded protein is CASSDKVENQPQHF.

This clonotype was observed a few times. CDR3 region: CASSTRPRQVGEKLFF. The CDR3 DNA is TGTGCCAGCAGCACCCGACCTCGACAGGTCGGTGAAAAACTGTTTTTT. The chain uses TRBV7-2 and TRBJ1-4; perhaps TRBD1 as D (6 bases). This CDR3 has 16 amino acids. V was cut by 5 bases and J by 7 bases, with 20 bases left in between. Germline V gene sequence: CDR1 SGHTA, CDR2 FQGNSA.

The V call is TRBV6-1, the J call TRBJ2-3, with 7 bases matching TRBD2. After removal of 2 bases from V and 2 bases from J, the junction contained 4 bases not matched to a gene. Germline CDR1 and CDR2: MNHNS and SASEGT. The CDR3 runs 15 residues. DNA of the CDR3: TGTGCCAGCAGTGAACCGCGGGGGATCACAGATACGCAGTATTTT. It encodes CASSEPRGITDTQYF.

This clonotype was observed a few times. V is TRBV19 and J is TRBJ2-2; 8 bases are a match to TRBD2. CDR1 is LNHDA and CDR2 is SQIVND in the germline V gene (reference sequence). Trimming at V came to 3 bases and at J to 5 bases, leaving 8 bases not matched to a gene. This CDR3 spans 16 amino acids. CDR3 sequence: CASSIVSRGVTGELFF. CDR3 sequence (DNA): TGTGCCAGTAGTATTGTGTCGCGGGGGGTAACCGGGGAGCTGTTTTTT.

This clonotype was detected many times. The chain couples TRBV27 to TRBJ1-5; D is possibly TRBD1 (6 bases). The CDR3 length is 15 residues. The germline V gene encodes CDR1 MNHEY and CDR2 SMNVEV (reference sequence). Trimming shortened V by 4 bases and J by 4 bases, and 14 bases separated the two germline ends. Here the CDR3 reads CASSSAGVGNQPQHF. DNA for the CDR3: TGTGCCAGCAGTTCCGCAGGGGTGGGGAATCAGCCCCAGCATTTT.

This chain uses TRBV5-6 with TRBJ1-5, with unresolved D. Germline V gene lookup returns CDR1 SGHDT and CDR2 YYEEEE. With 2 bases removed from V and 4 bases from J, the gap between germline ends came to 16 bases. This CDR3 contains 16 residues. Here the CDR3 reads CASSFRTDPTNQPQHF. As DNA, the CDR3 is TGTGCCAGCAGCTTTAGGACGGACCCCACTAATCAGCCCCAGCATTTT.

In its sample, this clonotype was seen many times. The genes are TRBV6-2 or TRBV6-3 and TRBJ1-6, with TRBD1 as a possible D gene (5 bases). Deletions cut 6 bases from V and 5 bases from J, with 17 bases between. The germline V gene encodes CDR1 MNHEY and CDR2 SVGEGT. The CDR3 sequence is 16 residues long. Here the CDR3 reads CASRTGLGLNNSPLHF. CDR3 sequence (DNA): TGTGCCAGCAGGACCGGCCTGGGACTGAATAATTCACCCCTCCACTTT.

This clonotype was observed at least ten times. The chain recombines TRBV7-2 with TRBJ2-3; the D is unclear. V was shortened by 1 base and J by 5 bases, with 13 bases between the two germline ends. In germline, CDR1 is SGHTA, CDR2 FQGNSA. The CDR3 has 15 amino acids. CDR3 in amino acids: CASSLGGQKGDTQYF. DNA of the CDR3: TGTGCCAGCAGCTTAGGTGGGCAAAAGGGAGATACGCAGTATTTT. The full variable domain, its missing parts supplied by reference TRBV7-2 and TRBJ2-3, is GAGVSQSPSNKVTEKGKDVELRCDPISGHTALYWYRQSLGQGLEFLIYFQGNSAPDKSGLPSDRFSAERTGGSVSTLTIQRTQQEDSAVYLCASSLGGQKGDTQYFGPGTRLTVL.

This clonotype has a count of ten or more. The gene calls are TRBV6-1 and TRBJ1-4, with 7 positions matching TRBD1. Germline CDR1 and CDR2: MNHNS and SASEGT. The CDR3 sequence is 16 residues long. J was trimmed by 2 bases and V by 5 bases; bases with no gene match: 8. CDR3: CASSTTGVRTNEKLFF. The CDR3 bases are TGTGCCAGCAGTACAACAGGGGTCCGGACTAATGAAAAACTGTTTTTT.

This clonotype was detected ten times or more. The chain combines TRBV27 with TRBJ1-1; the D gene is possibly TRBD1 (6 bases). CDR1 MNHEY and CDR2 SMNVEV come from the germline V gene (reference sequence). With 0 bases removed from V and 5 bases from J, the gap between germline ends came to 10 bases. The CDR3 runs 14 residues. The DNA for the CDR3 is TGTGCCAGCAGTTTATCGGGGGCGACGACTGAAGCTTTCTTT. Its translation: CASSLSGATTEAFF.

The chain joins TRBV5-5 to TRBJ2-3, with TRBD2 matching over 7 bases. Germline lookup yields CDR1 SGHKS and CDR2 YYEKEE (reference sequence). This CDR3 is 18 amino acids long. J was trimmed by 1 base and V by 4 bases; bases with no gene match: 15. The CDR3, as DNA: TGTGCCAGCAGCAGATCCACTGCGGGGAGGGGCGGCACAGATACGCAGTATTTT. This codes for CASSRSTAGRGGTDTQYF.

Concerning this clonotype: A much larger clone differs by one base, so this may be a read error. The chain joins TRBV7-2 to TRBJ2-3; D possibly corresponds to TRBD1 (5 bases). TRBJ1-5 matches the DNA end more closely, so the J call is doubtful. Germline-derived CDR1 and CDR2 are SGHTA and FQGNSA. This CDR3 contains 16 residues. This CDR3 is CASRQGTSGVTDTQHF. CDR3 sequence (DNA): TGTGCCAGCAGGCAAGGGACTAGCGGGGTCACAGATACGCAGCATTTT.

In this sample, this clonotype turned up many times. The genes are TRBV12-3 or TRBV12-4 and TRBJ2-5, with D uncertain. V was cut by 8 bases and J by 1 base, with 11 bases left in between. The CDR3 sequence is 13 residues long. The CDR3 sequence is CASRKASQETQYF. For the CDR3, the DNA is TGTGCCAGCCGGAAGGCTTCCCAAGAGACCCAGTACTTC.

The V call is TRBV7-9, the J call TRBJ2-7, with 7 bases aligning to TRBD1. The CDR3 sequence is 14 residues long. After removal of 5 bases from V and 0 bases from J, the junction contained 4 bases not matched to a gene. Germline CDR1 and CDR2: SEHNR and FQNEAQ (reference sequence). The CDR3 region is CASSESGGSYEQYF. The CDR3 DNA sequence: TGTGCCAGCAGCGAATCAGGGGGCTCCTACGAGCAGTACTTC.